The rows below give T cell receptor beta chains drawn from one sample of a study of Graves' ophthalmopathy and Graves' hyperthyroidism. TCRdb processed the multiplex PCR reads anew with MiXCR; each CDR3 protein has one entry. There are about 640,000 distinct CDR3 sequences in the sample; over 40% occur only once, and around 3% lies in the top ten. Sequenced: peripheral blood. The source is an adult man with Graves' ophthalmopathy. The CDR3 runs from the conserved cysteine through the conserved F or W. Fields, in order: J gene, D gene, V gene, clone size, CDR3 protein, CDR3 DNA. A D gene is named only where the DNA matches it firmly. Some rows mark clone size as missing; the rest say once, few, many or name a class of expanded clone.

>TRBJ2-5|TRBD2|TRBV19|once
CASTPAGGTETQYF
TGTGCCAGTACCCCAGCGGGAGGAACGGAGACCCAGTACTTC
>TRBJ1-1|NA|TRBV11-1|NA
CASSSPMGLGAQNTKAFF
TGTGCCAGCAGCTCTCCGATGGGGTTGGGGGCCCAGAACACTAAAGCTTTCTTT
>TRBJ1-2|TRBD1|TRBV5-8|many
CASSLTGTDMYYTF
TGTGCCAGCAGCTTGACCGGGACAGACATGTACTACACCTTC
>TRBJ2-1|TRBD2|TRBV7-3|NA
CASSLTPLAGANEQFF
TGTGCCAGCAGCTTAACCCCGCTAGCGGGAGCCAATGAGCAGTTCTTC
>TRBJ2-2|NA|TRBV20-1|NA
CSARVGTGELFF
TGCAGTGCTAGGGTCGGGACAGGGGAGCTGTTTTTT
>TRBJ2-5|NA|TRBV7-3|many
CASSPEGRGPQETQYF
TGTGCCAGCAGCCCAGAGGGGCGGGGGCCCCAAGAGACCCAGTACTTC
>TRBJ1-1|TRBD1|TRBV7-2|many
CASSTGQGRFAEAFF
TGTGCCAGCAGCACCGGACAGGGGAGGTTCGCTGAAGCTTTCTTT
>TRBJ1-1|TRBD1|TRBV9|NA
CASSCGTGGMNTEAFF
TGTGCCAGCAGCTGCGGGACAGGGGGCATGAACACTGAAGCTTTCTTT
>TRBJ1-1|TRBD1|TRBV7-8|many
CASSATTGANTEAFF
TGTGCCAGCAGCGCAACGACAGGGGCGAACACTGAAGCTTTCTTT
>TRBJ1-5|NA|TRBV29-1|NA
CSSRSSNQPQHF
TGCAGTTCCAGGAGTAGCAATCAGCCCCAGCATTTT
>TRBJ1-1|NA|TRBV5-1|few
CASSLRPGNTEAFF
TGCGCCAGCAGCTTGAGACCGGGAAACACTGAAGCTTTCTTT
>TRBJ2-7|NA|TRBV7-2|NA
CASSAGRGDYGYEQYF
TGTGCCAGCAGCGCCGGACGGGGTGACTATGGCTACGAGCAGTACTTC
>TRBJ1-6|TRBD1|TRBV25-1|many
CASREQGPSIGSPLHF
TGTGCCAGCAGGGAACAGGGGCCATCCATCGGGTCACCCCTCCACTTT
>TRBJ1-3|TRBD1|TRBV9|once
CASSVGQGDTIYF
TGTGCCAGCAGCGTAGGGCAGGGGGACACCATATATTTT
>TRBJ2-7|TRBD1|TRBV19|NA
CASNIGTASYEQYF
TGTGCCAGTAACATCGGGACAGCCTCCTACGAGCAGTACTTC
>TRBJ1-2|NA|TRBV27|few
CASSGQFYGFYGYTF
TGTGCCAGCAGTGGCCAGTTTTACGGTTTCTATGGCTACACCTTC
>TRBJ2-1|TRBD1|TRBV15|once
CATIGDRALGYNEQFF
TGTGCCACCATCGGTGACAGGGCCCTAGGGTACAATGAGCAGTTCTTC
>TRBJ2-7|NA|TRBV2|NA
CAWSVSVGYEQYF
TGTGCCTGGAGTGTATCGGTCGGCTACGAGCAGTACTTC
>TRBJ1-2|TRBD1|TRBV7-9|many
CASSTSGTGIYGYTF
TGTGCCAGCAGCACCTCCGGGACAGGGATCTATGGCTACACCTTC
>TRBJ1-4|NA|TRBV7-2|many
CASSSYGPTTNEKLFF
TGTGCCAGCAGCTCCTACGGACCGACAACTAATGAAAAACTGTTTTTT
>TRBJ1-1|TRBD1|TRBV29-1|NA
CSNRQGLTEAFF
TGCAGCAACCGACAGGGCCTTACTGAAGCTTTCTTT
>TRBJ2-7|NA|TRBV6-5|few
CASSDVGTLVYEQYF
TGTGCCAGCAGTGATGTCGGGACACTAGTCTACGAGCAGTACTTC
>TRBJ1-5|TRBD1|TRBV2|many
CASTGPGDSLYSNQPQHF
TGTGCCAGCACCGGGCCGGGGGACAGCTTATATAGCAATCAGCCCCAGCATTTT
>TRBJ1-2|TRBD1|TRBV7-9|NA
CACSLGGRGRPGYGYTF
TGTGCCTGCAGCTTAGGCGGCAGGGGGCGCCCGGGCTATGGCTACACCTTC
>TRBJ1-1|NA|TRBV12-3/TRBV12-4|NA
CASSLARSDPGTEAFF
TGTGCCAGCAGTTTAGCGCGTTCAGACCCGGGCACTGAAGCTTTCTTT
>TRBJ1-2|NA|TRBV12-3/TRBV12-4|NA
CASSPQRGANYGYTF
TGTGCCAGCAGTCCCCAAAGGGGTGCTAACTATGGCTACACCTTC
>TRBJ1-5|NA|TRBV7-2|many
CASSLDLPGRSNQPQHF
TGTGCCAGCAGCTTAGACCTCCCGGGTAGGAGCAATCAGCCCCAGCATTTT
>TRBJ2-7|NA|TRBV7-6|once
CASSVGAGPSEQYF
TGTGCCAGCAGCGTTGGAGCAGGGCCCAGCGAGCAGTACTTC
>TRBJ1-6|NA|TRBV7-9|NA
CASSSTWETYNSPLHF
TGTGCCAGCAGCTCCACATGGGAGACCTATAATTCACCCCTCCACTTT
>TRBJ2-7|TRBD2|TRBV7-9|NA
CARALRGLPSYEQYF
TGTGCTAGAGCTCTAAGGGGACTACCCTCCTACGAGCAGTACTTC
>TRBJ2-7|TRBD2|TRBV5-1|few
CASSGRTSGSYEQYF
TGCGCCAGCAGCGGAAGGACTAGCGGGAGTTACGAGCAGTACTTC
>TRBJ2-5|TRBD2|TRBV19|few
CASSGGNQETQYF
TGTGCCAGTAGCGGGGGGAACCAAGAGACCCAGTACTTC
>TRBJ1-2|NA|TRBV2|NA
CVSIPGHINYGYTF
TGTGTCAGCATTCCGGGACACATTAACTATGGCTACACCTTC
>TRBJ1-4|NA|TRBV10-3|NA
CASRPRTANEKLFF
TGTGCCAGCCGCCCCAGGACGGCTAATGAAAAACTGTTTTTT
>TRBJ1-2|NA|TRBV15|many
CATSRDKLYGYTF
TGTGCCACCAGCAGAGATAAACTCTATGGCTACACCTTC
>TRBJ2-2|NA|TRBV29-1|many
CSAANSVVGTGELFF
TGCAGCGCCGCTAACAGTGTCGTGGGCACCGGGGAGCTGTTTTTT
>TRBJ2-7|NA|TRBV10-3|NA
CASSLKGDGYEQYF
TGTGCCAGCAGTTTAAAAGGGGACGGTTACGAGCAGTACTTC
>TRBJ2-5|NA|TRBV5-1|few
CASSQVTETQYF
TGCGCCAGCAGCCAGGTCACAGAGACCCAGTACTTC
>TRBJ1-2|NA|TRBV9|many
CASSVSGGNYGYTF
TGTGCCAGCAGCGTATCGGGAGGAAACTATGGCTACACCTTC
>TRBJ2-5|NA|TRBV25-1|once
CASSERGTQQETQYF
TGTGCCAGCAGTGAACGGGGGACACAACAAGAGACCCAGTACTTC
>TRBJ2-3|NA|TRBV10-3|NA
CAISHPGSLMDTQYF
TGTGCCATCAGTCACCCCGGGTCGCTCATGGATACGCAGTATTTT
>TRBJ2-3|NA|TRBV10-3|NA
CAISPQSTDTQYF
TGTGCCATCAGTCCCCAAAGCACAGATACGCAGTATTTT